This record concerns one T cell receptor beta chain sequence. This specimen belongs to a study of blood T cell repertoires in COVID-19. Whole-study context: COVID-19 samples, acute and convalescent, were from the United States, Italy and Spain. Nucleic acid was either cDNA or gDNA, and it came from T cells, B-cell-depleted T cells, or PBMCs.

Study processing details: Researchers report that nucleated cell counts were estimated from reference gene primer amplification. TCRdb's copy holds only in-frame clones and misses some; the assay was immunoSEQ multiplex PCR. D and trimming were read from the DNA, whereas the V and J calls and clone size are those reported in that table. The sample includes fewer than 50,000 clones, 70% to 90% of them seen just once. The CDR3 sequence is 16 residues long. In germline, CDR1 is MNHNS, CDR2 SASEGT. V lost 3 bases, J lost 7 bases, and 11 bases stayed unmatched. This clonotype originated in a man aged 70-80 years with active COVID-19. The material sequenced was peripheral blood. This chain joins TRBV6-1 and TRBJ2-1; 8 bases match TRBD2. This chain's CDR3 is CASSDPWGRGVNEQFF. DNA of the CDR3: TGTGCCAGCAGTGACCCCTGGGGGCGGGGGGTAAATGAGCAGTTCTTC.